Each of the 6 T cell receptor beta chains below was sequenced from the same sample in a study of regulatory T cells in long-lasting Graves disease. Sample time point: newly diagnosed GD, antithyroid drugs for less than 3 months. Following extraction of RNA from PBMCs, that RNA was used to make the TCR library. The authors built TCR beta libraries using iRepertoire HTBI primers and Arm-PCR of CDR3 regions. A single record per CDR3 protein comes from TCRdb applying MiXCR to the multiplex PCR reads. Among hundreds of thousands of distinct CDR3 sequences, about 16% were seen once, and the ten largest hold more than 10%. These data were also filed under a second study, of T cells in Graves' hyperthyroidism and ophthalmopathy.

Sample: peripheral blood mononuclear cells (PBMCs), taken at new diagnosis, from a patient treated with antithyroid drugs. These receptors were obtained from a man younger than 30 with Graves disease.

There are many counts of this clonotype. The gene calls are TRBV2 and TRBJ2-1; 11 positions match TRBD2. Trimming removed 3 bases from V and 7 bases from J; junction bases left unmatched: 5. The CDR3 loop spans 15 amino acids. Per the germline V gene, CDR1 is SNHLY and CDR2 is FYNNEI. The CDR3 is CASSEVAGGHNEQFF. The CDR3 nucleotides are TGTGCCAGCAGTGAGGTAGCGGGAGGGCATAATGAGCAGTTCTTC. The whole variable domain, filled in from reference TRBV2 and TRBJ2-1, reads EPEVTQTPSHQVTQMGQEVILRCVPISNHLYFYWYRQILGQKVEFLVSFYNNEISEKSEIFDDQFSVERPDGSNFTLKIRSTKLEDSAMYFCASSEVAGGHNEQFFGPGTRLTVL.

There are many counts of this clonotype. V is TRBV5-1 and J is TRBJ2-7; D is perhaps TRBD1 (7 bases). V dropped 4 bases and J dropped 7 bases, with 21 bases sitting between them. The germline gives CDR1 SGHRS, CDR2 YFSETQ. The CDR3 has 15 amino acids. The CDR3 protein is CASSLRTGGLREQYF. The CDR3 DNA reads as TGCGCCAGCAGCCTCCGGACAGGAGGGTTAAGGGAGCAGTACTTC.

This clonotype was found a few times. The gene calls are TRBV6-1 and TRBJ2-2; TRBD2 matches at 9 bases. This CDR3 spans 17 amino acids. V shed 5 bases, J shed 4 bases, and the junction held 11 bases outside the gene matches. The germline V gene has CDR1 MNHNS and CDR2 SASEGT. CDR3 in amino acids: CASSPGASGKSTGELFF. In nucleotides, the CDR3 is TGTGCCAGCAGTCCCGGGGCTAGCGGGAAGTCCACCGGGGAGCTGTTTTTT.

The chain carries TRBV3-1 and TRBJ1-3; no clear D. V lost 1 base, J lost 2 bases, and 9 bases lay in between. Per germline, CDR1 LGHDT and CDR2 YNNKEL (reference sequence). The CDR3 spans 15 residues. The CDR3 nucleotides are TGTGCCAGCAGCCAAGTGTTACATGCTGGAAACACCATATATTTT. Its translation: CASSQVLHAGNTIYF.

V usage is TRBV5-6 and J usage is TRBJ2-1, with D maybe TRBD2 (6 bases). CDR3 length: 15 amino acids. The germline V and J ends were trimmed by 4 bases and 7 bases, with 18 bases remaining between them. Germline CDR1 is SGHDT and CDR2 is YYEEEE. In DNA form, the CDR3 reads TGTGCCAGCAGCCCCGGGACTCGTGGTTGGAATGAGCAGTTCTTC. It encodes CASSPGTRGWNEQFF.

In its sample, this clonotype was seen many times. This chain connects TRBV28 to TRBJ1-5; 7 bases align to TRBD1. This CDR3 is 15 amino acids long. Germline lookup yields CDR1 MDHEN and CDR2 SYDVKM. V lost 6 bases and J lost 2; bases outside the gene matches: 7. The CDR3 spells CASRSTGVGNQPQHF. The CDR3 DNA follows: TGTGCCAGCAGGTCTACAGGGGTTGGCAATCAGCCCCAGCATTTT.